This T cell receptor (beta chain) was sequenced in a study of T cell changes during pregnancy in multiple sclerosis. Here immunoSEQ multiplex PCR was the method, and the copy in TCRdb shows in-frame clones only, minus some. The data show about 42,000 clones, about 90% seen once. CDR3 length: 15 residues. The trim removed 4 bases at V and 6 bases at J, leaving 6 bases unmatched. Germline loops: CDR1 LGHNA, CDR2 YNFKEQ. This receptor was identified in a female donor with multiple sclerosis, enrolled in a pregnancy study. This specimen consisted of CD4+ T cells from peripheral blood mononuclear cells, obtained before pregnancy. V gene TRBV4-2 combines with J gene TRBJ2-1; 10 nucleotides line up with TRBD2. The CDR3 DNA sequence: TGTGCCAGCAGCCGGGGGGCTAGCGGGGGCAATGAGCAGTTCTTC. Amino acids: CASSRGASGGNEQFF.